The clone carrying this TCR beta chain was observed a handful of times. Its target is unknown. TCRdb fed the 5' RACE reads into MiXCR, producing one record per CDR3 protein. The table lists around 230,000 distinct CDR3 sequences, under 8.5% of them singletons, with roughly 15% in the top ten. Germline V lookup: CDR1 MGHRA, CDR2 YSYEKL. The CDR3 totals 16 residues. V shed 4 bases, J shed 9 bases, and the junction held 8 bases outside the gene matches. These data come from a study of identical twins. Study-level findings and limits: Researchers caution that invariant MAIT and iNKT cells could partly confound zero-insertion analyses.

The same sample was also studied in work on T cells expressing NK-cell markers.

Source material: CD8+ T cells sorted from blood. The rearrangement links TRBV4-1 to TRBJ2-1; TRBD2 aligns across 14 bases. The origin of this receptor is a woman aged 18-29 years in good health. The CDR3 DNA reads TGCGCCAGCAGCCTGACTAGCGGGGGGGCCGGGTTTGAGCAGTTCTTC. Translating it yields CASSLTSGGAGFEQFF.